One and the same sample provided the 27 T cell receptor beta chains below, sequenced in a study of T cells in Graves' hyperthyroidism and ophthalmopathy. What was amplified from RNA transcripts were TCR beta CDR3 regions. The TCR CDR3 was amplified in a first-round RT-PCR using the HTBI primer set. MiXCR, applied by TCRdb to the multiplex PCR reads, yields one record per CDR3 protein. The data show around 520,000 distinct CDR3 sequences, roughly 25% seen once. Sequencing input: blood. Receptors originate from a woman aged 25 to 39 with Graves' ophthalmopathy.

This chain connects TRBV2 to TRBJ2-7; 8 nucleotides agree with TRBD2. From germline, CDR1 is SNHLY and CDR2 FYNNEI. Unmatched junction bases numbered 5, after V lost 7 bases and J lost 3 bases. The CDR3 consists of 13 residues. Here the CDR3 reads CASNLAGSYEQYF. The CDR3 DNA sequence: TGTGCCAGCAACCTAGCGGGCAGCTACGAGCAGTACTTC.

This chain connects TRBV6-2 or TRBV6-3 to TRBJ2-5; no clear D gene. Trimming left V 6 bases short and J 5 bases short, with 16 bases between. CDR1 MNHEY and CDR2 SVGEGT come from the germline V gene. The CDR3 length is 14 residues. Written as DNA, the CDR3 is TGTGCCAGCAGCACCGACCCGGTCGGGGAGACCCAGTACTTC. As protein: CASSTDPVGETQYF.

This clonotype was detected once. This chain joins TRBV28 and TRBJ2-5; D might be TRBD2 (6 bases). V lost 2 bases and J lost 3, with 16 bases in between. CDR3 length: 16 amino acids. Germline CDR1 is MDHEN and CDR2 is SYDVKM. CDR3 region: CASSLQPAGGEETQYF. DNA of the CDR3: TGTGCCAGCAGTTTACAGCCGGCCGGGGGTGAAGAGACCCAGTACTTC.

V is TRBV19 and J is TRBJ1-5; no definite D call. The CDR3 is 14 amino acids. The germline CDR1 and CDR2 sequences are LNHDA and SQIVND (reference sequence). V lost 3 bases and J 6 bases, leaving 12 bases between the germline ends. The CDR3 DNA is TGTGCCAGTAGTATCGGAAGCGGTATTCAGCCCCAGCATTTT. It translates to CASSIGSGIQPQHF.

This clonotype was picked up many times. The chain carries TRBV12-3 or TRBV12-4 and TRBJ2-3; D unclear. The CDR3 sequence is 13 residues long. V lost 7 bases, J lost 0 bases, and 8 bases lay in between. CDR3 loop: CASMAPSTDTQYF. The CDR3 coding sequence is TGTGCCAGCATGGCCCCTAGCACAGATACGCAGTATTTT.

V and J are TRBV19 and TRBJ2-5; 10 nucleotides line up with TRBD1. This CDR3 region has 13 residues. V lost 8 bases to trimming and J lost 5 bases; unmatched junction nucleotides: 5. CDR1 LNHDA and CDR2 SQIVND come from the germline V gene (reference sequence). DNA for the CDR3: TGTGCCAGTCTCGACAGGGGGCATGAGACCCAGTACTTC. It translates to CASLDRGHETQYF.

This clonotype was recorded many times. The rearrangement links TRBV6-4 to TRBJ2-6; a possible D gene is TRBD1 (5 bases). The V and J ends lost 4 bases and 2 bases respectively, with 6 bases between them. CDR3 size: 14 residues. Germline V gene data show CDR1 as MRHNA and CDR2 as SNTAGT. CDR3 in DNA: TGTGCCAGCAGTGCGACAGCTGGGGCCAACGTCCTGACTTTC. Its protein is CASSATAGANVLTF.

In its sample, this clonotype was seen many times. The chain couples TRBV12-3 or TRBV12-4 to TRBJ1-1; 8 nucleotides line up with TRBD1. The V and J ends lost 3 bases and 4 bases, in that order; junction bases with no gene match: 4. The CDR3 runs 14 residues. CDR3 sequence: CASSLDRVATEAFF. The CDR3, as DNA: TGTGCCAGCAGTTTGGACAGGGTGGCCACTGAAGCTTTCTTT.

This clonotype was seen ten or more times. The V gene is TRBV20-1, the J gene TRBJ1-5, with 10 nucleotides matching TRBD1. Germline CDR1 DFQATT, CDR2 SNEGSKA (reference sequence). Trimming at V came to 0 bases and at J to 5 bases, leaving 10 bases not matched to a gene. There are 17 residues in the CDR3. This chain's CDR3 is CSARDSEGTGVDQPQHF. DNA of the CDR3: TGCAGTGCTAGAGATTCTGAGGGGACAGGGGTTGATCAGCCCCAGCATTTT.

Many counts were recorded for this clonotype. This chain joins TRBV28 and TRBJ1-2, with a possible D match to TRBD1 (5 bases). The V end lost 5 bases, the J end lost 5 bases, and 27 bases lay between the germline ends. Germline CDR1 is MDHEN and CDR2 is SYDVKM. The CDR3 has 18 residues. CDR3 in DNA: TGTGCCAGCAGTCAACATTCAAGGTGGCGGGGCCTGAATTATGGCTACACCTTC. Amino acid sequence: CASSQHSRWRGLNYGYTF.

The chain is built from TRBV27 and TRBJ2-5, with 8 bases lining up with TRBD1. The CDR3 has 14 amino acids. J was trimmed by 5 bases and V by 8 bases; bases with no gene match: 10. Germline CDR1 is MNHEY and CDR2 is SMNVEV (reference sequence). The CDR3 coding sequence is TGTGCCAGCCGGTTACAGGGGGTGGGGGAGACCCAGTACTTC. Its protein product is CASRLQGVGETQYF.

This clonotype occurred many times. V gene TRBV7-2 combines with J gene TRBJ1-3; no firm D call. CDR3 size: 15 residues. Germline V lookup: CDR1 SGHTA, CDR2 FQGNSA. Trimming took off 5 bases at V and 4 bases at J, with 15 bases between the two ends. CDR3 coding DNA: TGTGCCAGCAGCCCGGCTCTCGGGCCAGGAAACACCATATATTTT. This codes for CASSPALGPGNTIYF.

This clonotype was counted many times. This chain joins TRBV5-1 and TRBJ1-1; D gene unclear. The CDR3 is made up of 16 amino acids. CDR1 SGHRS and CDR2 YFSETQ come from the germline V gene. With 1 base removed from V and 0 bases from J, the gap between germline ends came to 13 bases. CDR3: CASSLLDGRLNTEAFF. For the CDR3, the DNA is TGCGCCAGCAGCTTGCTCGACGGCAGGTTGAACACTGAAGCTTTCTTT.

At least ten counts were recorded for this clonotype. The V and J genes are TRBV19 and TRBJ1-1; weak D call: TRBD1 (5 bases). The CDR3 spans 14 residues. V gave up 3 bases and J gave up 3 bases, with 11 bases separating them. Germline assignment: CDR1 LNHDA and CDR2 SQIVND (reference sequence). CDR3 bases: TGTGCCAGTAGTATTTGGGGCGAGGACACTGAAGCTTTCTTT. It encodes CASSIWGEDTEAFF.

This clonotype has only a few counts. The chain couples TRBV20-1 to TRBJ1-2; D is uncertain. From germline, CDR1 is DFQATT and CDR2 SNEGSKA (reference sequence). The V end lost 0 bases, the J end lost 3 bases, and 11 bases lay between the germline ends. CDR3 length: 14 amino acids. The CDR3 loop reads CSARDHEEDYGYTF. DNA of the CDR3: TGCAGTGCTAGAGATCATGAGGAGGACTATGGCTACACCTTC.

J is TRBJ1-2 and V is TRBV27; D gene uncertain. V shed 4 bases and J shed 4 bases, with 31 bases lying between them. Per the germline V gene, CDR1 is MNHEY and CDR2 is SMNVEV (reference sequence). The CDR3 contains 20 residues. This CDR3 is CASSSIAVQTPGGFLYGYTF. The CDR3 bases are TGTGCCAGCAGTTCCATCGCCGTACAGACTCCAGGCGGGTTTCTCTATGGCTACACCTTC.

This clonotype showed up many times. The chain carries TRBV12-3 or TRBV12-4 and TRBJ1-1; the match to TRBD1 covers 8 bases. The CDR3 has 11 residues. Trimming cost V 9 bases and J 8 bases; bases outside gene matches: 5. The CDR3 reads CASHWTGEAFF. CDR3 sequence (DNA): TGTGCCAGTCATTGGACAGGGGAAGCTTTCTTT.

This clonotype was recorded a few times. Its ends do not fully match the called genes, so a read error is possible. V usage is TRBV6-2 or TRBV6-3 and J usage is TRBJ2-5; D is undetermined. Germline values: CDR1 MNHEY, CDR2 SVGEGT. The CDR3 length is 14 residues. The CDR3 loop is CASSYDGRQETRYF. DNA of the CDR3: TGTGCCAGCAGTTACGATGGCAGGCAAGAGACCCGGTACTTC.

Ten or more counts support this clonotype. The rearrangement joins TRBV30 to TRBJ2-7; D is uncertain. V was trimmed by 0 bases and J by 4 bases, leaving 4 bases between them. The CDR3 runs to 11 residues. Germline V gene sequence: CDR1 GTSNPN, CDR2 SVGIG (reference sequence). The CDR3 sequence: CAWSVGYEQYF. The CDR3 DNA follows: TGTGCCTGGAGTGTTGGTTACGAGCAGTACTTC.

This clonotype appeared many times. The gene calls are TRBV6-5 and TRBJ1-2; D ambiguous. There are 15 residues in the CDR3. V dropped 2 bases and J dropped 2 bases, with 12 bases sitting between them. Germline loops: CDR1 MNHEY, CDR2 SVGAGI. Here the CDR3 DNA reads TGTGCCAGCAGTTACGAATCAGGCTCAAACTATGGCTACACCTTC. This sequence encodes CASSYESGSNYGYTF.

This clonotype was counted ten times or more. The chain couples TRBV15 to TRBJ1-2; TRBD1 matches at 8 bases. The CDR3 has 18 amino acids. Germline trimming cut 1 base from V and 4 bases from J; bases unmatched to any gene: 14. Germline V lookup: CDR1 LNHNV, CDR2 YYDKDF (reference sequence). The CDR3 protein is CATSRALRTGSSGYGYTF. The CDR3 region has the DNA TGTGCCACCAGCAGAGCCCTTAGGACAGGGAGCTCGGGCTATGGCTACACCTTC.

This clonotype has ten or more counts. In DNA form, the CDR3 reads TGCAGCGTTGATTTTGGTCATTCGGCTTTCTTT. Translating it yields CSVDFGHSAFF. V usage is TRBV29-1 and J usage is TRBJ1-1; D remains unclear. Looked up from germline, CDR1 is SQVTM and CDR2 is ANQGSEA. V was clipped by 3 bases and J by 11 bases, with 13 bases between them. The CDR3 is made up of 11 amino acids.

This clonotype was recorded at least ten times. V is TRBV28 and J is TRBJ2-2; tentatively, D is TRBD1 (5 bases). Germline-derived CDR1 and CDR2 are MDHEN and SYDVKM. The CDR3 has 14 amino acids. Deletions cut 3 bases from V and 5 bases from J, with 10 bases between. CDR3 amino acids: CASSFKGWTGELFF. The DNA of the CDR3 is TGTGCCAGCAGTTTTAAGGGGTGGACCGGGGAGCTGTTTTTT. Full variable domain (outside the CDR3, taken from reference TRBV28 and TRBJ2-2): DVKVTQSSRYLVKRTGEKVFLECVQDMDHENMFWYRQDPGLGLRLIYFSYDVKMKEKGDIPEGYSVSREKKERFSLILESASTNQTSMYLCASSFKGWTGELFFGEGSRLTVL.

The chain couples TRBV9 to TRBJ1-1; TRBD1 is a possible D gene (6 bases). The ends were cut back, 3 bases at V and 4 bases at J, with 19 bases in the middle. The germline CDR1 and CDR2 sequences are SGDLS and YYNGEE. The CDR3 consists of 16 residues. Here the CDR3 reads CASSGVAGEFFTEAFF. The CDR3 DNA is TGTGCCAGCAGCGGGGTGGCAGGGGAGTTTTTCACTGAAGCTTTCTTT.

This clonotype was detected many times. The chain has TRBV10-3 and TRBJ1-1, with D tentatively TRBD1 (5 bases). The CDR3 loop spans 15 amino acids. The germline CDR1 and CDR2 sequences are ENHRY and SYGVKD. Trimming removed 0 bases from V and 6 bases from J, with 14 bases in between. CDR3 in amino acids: CAISESGRGRAEAFF. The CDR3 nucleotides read TGTGCCATCAGTGAGTCGGGTAGGGGTCGAGCTGAAGCTTTCTTT.

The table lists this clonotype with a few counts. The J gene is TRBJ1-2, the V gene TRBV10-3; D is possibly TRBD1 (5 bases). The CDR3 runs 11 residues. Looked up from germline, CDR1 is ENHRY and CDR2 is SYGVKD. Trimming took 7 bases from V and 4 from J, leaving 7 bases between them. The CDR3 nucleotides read TGTGCCATCACGGGGGGCTATGGCTACACCTTC. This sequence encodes CAITGGYGYTF.

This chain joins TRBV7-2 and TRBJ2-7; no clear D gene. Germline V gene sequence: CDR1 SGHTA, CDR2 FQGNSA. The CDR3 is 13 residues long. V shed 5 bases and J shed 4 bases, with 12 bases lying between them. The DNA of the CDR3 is TGTGCCAGCAGCCCCGACCCTACATACGAGCAGTACTTC. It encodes CASSPDPTYEQYF.